These 29 T cell receptor beta chains originate from one sample sequenced in a study of T cell responses to AZD1222 COVID-19 vaccine (dated by TCRdb to the early 2020s). Sample time point, as interpreted from the label and publication: baseline before first vaccination. The library came from the immunoSEQ multiplex PCR assay. TCRdb limited this immuneACCESS table to in-frame rearrangements with V and J called. A share of clones is missing; checked studies link under half to unresolved V genes, and the rest is unexplained. Counted in this sample were over 100,000 clones; about 91% of them appeared once. In total, the top ten clones hold over 1.5% of the sample. The material was peripheral blood, obtained on day 0 of AZD1222 vaccination. These receptors were obtained from an adult in good health.

This chain uses TRBV2 with TRBJ1-5, with TRBD1 as a possible D gene (5 bases). V was trimmed by 7 bases and J by 6 bases, leaving 13 bases between them. Germline V gene data show CDR1 as SNHLY and CDR2 as FYNNEI. This CDR3 has 13 amino acids. CDR3 region: CASKNQGPQPQHF. CDR3 nucleotides: TGTGCCAGCAAGAACCAGGGTCCTCAGCCCCAGCATTTT.

The CDR3 here is CASSVGRSPEVDGYTF. The CDR3 coding sequence is TGTGCCAGCAGCGTAGGGCGCAGTCCGGAGGTGGATGGCTACACCTTC. V is TRBV9 and J is TRBJ1-2; D remains unclear. V lost 0 bases and J 6 bases, leaving 18 bases between the germline ends. The CDR3 contains 16 residues. The germline CDR1 and CDR2 sequences are SGDLS and YYNGEE.

The chain employs TRBV19 and TRBJ1-6; D uncertain. The CDR3 runs to 13 residues. V was shortened by 6 bases and J by 7 bases, with 10 bases between the two germline ends. CDR1 and CDR2 from the germline V gene are LNHDA and SQIVND (reference sequence). DNA of the CDR3: TGTGCCAGTAGCCTAGGTGTAAATTCACCCCTCCACTTT. Amino acids: CASSLGVNSPLHF.

The J gene is TRBJ2-3, the V gene TRBV19; perhaps TRBD2 as D (7 bases). Germline CDR1 is LNHDA and CDR2 is SQIVND (reference sequence). V lost 4 bases to trimming and J lost 2 bases, with 19 bases between them. The CDR3 contains 17 residues. CDR3 loop: CASSKTPAGTTTDTQYF. Here the CDR3 DNA reads TGTGCCAGTAGTAAGACCCCAGCGGGGACAACCACAGATACGCAGTATTTT.

The rearrangement uses TRBV27 and TRBJ2-7, with D uncertain. From germline, CDR1 is MNHEY and CDR2 SMNVEV (reference sequence). The CDR3 sequence is 14 residues long. V was pared by 0 bases and J by 0 bases, with 6 bases between. The CDR3 reads CASSLSLLSYEQYF. As DNA, the CDR3 is TGTGCCAGCAGTTTATCATTACTCTCCTACGAGCAGTACTTC.

The CDR3 DNA sequence: TGCGCCAGCAGCCAGGCCCTCGGGACCCTAAATTCACCCCTCCACTTT. It encodes CASSQALGTLNSPLHF. The chain uses TRBV4-1 and TRBJ1-6; a possible D gene is TRBD1 (5 bases). The CDR3 has 16 amino acids. V gave up 3 bases and J gave up 7 bases, with 16 bases separating them. Germline V gene sequence: CDR1 MGHRA, CDR2 YSYEKL.

V usage is TRBV7-2 and J usage is TRBJ1-1; D possibly corresponds to TRBD1 (5 bases). The V gene's germline CDR1 is SGHTA and CDR2 FQGNSA. This CDR3 contains 15 residues. The V gene lost 2 bases and the J gene lost 1 base, with 11 bases spanning the gap. CDR3 sequence: CASSLWGNRNTEAFF. The CDR3 DNA follows: TGTGCCAGCAGCTTATGGGGGAACAGGAACACTGAAGCTTTCTTT.

The chain employs TRBV27 and TRBJ1-2, with D unclear. The CDR3 spans 15 residues. V was shortened by 2 bases and J by 5 bases, with 15 bases between the two germline ends. Germline CDR1 reads MNHEY; CDR2 reads SMNVEV (reference sequence). The DNA of the CDR3 is TGTGCCAGCAGTTTAATTGGTTCGGGCTCTTATGGCTACACCTTC. As protein: CASSLIGSGSYGYTF.

The chain links TRBV30 to TRBJ1-5; possibly TRBD1 for D (5 bases). Germline CDR1 and CDR2: GTSNPN and SVGIG (reference sequence). The V and J ends lost 2 bases and 2 bases respectively, with 10 bases between them. This CDR3 comprises 14 residues. The CDR3 coding sequence is TGTGCCTGGAGTTGGGGGGGTCGCAATCAGCCCCAGCATTTT. It translates to CAWSWGGRNQPQHF.

V gene TRBV6-2 or TRBV6-3 combines with J gene TRBJ1-2, with no clear D. The CDR3 length is 13 residues. The V end lost 1 base, the J end lost 3 bases, and 6 bases lay between the germline ends. Germline CDR1 MNHEY, CDR2 SVGEGT. The CDR3 DNA follows: TGTGCCAGCAGTTACTGGCAGGACTATGGCTACACCTTC. This encodes CASSYWQDYGYTF.

V and J are TRBV6-5 and TRBJ1-3; D gene uncertain. CDR3 length: 15 residues. Germline V gene sequence: CDR1 MNHEY, CDR2 SVGAGI. V dropped 0 bases and J dropped 0 bases, with 6 bases sitting between them. CDR3 nucleotides: TGTGCCAGCAGTTACTCGAAGAACTCTGGAAACACCATATATTTT. This gives the protein CASSYSKNSGNTIYF.

The genes are TRBV6-1 and TRBJ1-2; no firm D call. This CDR3 contains 14 residues. Germline assignment: CDR1 MNHNS and CDR2 SASEGT. Trimming pared 2 bases from V and 6 bases from J, leaving 13 bases between. CDR3: CASSERDGGDGYTF. CDR3 DNA sequence: TGTGCCAGCAGTGAAAGGGATGGTGGGGATGGCTACACCTTC.

The genes are TRBV3-1 (or the pseudogene TRBV3-2) and TRBJ2-2; D not resolved. The CDR3 has 14 amino acids. Germline CDR1 LGHDT, CDR2 YNNKEL (reference sequence). Trimming left V 4 bases short and J 6 bases short, with 12 bases between. CDR3 nucleotides: TGTGCCAGCAGCCCCCGCCAGGCGGCCGGGGAGCTGTTTTTT. Amino acid sequence: CASSPRQAAGELFF.

This clone is a singleton in its sample. The chain combines TRBV18 with TRBJ2-1; D not resolved. Trimming shortened V by 3 bases and J by 11 bases, and 14 bases separated the two germline ends. CDR3 size: 13 residues. The germline V gene has CDR1 KGHSH and CDR2 LQKENI. The DNA for the CDR3 is TGTGCCAGCTCACCCAAAGAAGCCCCGCAGCAGTTCTTC. Translated: CASSPKEAPQQFF.

The chain uses TRBV6-6 and TRBJ2-7; the D gene could be TRBD1 or TRBD2 (6 bases each). In germline, CDR1 is MNHNY, CDR2 SVGAGI (reference sequence). The CDR3 has 14 amino acids. V shed 10 bases and J shed 0 bases, with 16 bases lying between them. CDR3 nucleotide sequence: TGTGCCACCGGGGGCACTTTTAGCTCCTACGAGCAGTACGTC. Protein sequence: CATGGTFSSYEQYV.

The chain employs TRBV9 and TRBJ2-7, with D possibly matching TRBD2 (5 bases). With 0 bases removed from V and 4 bases from J, the gap between germline ends came to 11 bases. The CDR3 totals 14 residues. Germline V CDR1 and CDR2: SGDLS, YYNGEE. The CDR3 region has the DNA TGTGCCAGCAGCGTAGGGGGAAGGACTTACGAGCAGTACTTC. Translating it yields CASSVGGRTYEQYF.

The chain employs TRBV5-1 and TRBJ2-2; D gene unclear. The CDR3 consists of 16 residues. Germline CDR1 SGHRS, CDR2 YFSETQ. Trimming took off 0 bases at V and 4 bases at J, with 13 bases between the two ends. This CDR3 is CASSLAGRTFTGELFF. The CDR3 coding sequence is TGCGCCAGCAGCTTGGCAGGCCGGACCTTCACCGGGGAGCTGTTTTTT.

The CDR3 coding sequence is TGTGCCAGCAGTTCTAACTATGGCTACACCTTC. Translating gives CASSSNYGYTF. The rearrangement links TRBV7-9 to TRBJ1-2; no firm D call. CDR1 is SEHNR and CDR2 is FQNEAQ in the germline V gene (reference sequence). This CDR3 is 11 amino acids long. Trimming took 6 bases from V and 0 from J, leaving 2 bases between them.

The gene calls are TRBV6-5 and TRBJ1-4; possible D gene TRBD1, 6 bases. Germline V gene sequence: CDR1 MNHEY, CDR2 SVGAGI. The CDR3 sequence is 16 residues long. V lost 2 bases and J lost 7, with 17 bases in between. In nucleotides, the CDR3 is TGTGCCAGCAGTTACCCAACTCAGGGGAGGGGTGAAAAACTGTTTTTT. Translation: CASSYPTQGRGEKLFF.

This chain joins TRBV18 and TRBJ2-2; the D gene is possibly TRBD1 (6 bases). Per the germline V gene, CDR1 is KGHSH and CDR2 is LQKENI. The CDR3 consists of 16 residues. V was cut by 2 bases and J by 0 bases, with 10 bases left in between. CDR3 in amino acids: CASSPLDSSNTGELFF. As DNA, the CDR3 is TGTGCCAGCTCACCATTGGACAGCTCGAACACCGGGGAGCTGTTTTTT.

The chain joins TRBV3-1 (or the pseudogene TRBV3-2) to TRBJ2-5; no clear D gene. Per the germline V gene, CDR1 is LGHDT and CDR2 is YNNKEL (reference sequence). Deletions cut 5 bases from V and 1 base from J, with 8 bases between. This CDR3 has 13 residues. The CDR3 protein is CASSGPSQETQYF. The CDR3 DNA sequence: TGTGCCAGCAGCGGTCCGAGCCAAGAGACCCAGTACTTC.

This clone occurred a few times. The junction does not match germline at one end; this may be a read error. The rearrangement uses TRBV12-3 or TRBV12-4 and TRBJ2-1; tentative D call: TRBD2 (6 bases). This CDR3 is 13 amino acids long. The CDR3 loop reads CASSTSGLSERFF. CDR3 coding DNA: TGTGCCAGCAGTACCAGTGGACTATCGGAGCGGTTCTTC.

The chain recombines TRBV20-1 with TRBJ1-3; D might be TRBD1 (6 bases). CDR1 is DFQATT, CDR2 SNEGSKA, per germline (reference sequence). CDR3 length: 15 residues. The V gene lost 3 bases and the J gene lost 0 bases, with 12 bases spanning the gap. CDR3 nucleotides: TGCAGTGCTAGTAACAGGGCGCTCTCTGGAAACACCATATATTTT. It is translated as CSASNRALSGNTIYF.

V usage is TRBV28 and J usage is TRBJ1-5, with D tentatively TRBD1 (6 bases). The CDR3 is 15 residues long. The germline CDR1 and CDR2 sequences are MDHEN and SYDVKM. Trimming shortened V by 8 bases and J by 0 bases, and 14 bases separated the two germline ends. The chain's CDR3 is CASRGGGNSNQPQHF. The CDR3 DNA follows: TGTGCCAGCCGAGGGGGGGGTAATAGCAATCAGCCCCAGCATTTT.

The chain couples TRBV19 to TRBJ1-2; 7 positions match TRBD1. CDR1 is LNHDA and CDR2 is SQIVND in the germline V gene (reference sequence). The CDR3 totals 15 residues. V was clipped by 7 bases and J by 4 bases; unmatched bases: 12. CDR3 loop: CASTSQGDLAYGYTF. The CDR3 DNA follows: TGTGCCAGTACCTCCCAGGGGGACCTGGCCTATGGCTACACCTTC.

The chain links TRBV11-1 to TRBJ1-1; a weak D match, TRBD1 (6 bases). V shed 5 bases and J shed 5 bases, with 21 bases lying between them. Germline-derived CDR1 and CDR2 are SGHAT and FQDESV (reference sequence). The CDR3 totals 16 residues. Here the CDR3 reads CASSPSWGGQGTEAFF. CDR3 DNA sequence: TGTGCCAGCAGCCCGAGTTGGGGCGGGCAGGGGACTGAAGCTTTCTTT.

J is TRBJ1-2 and V is TRBV5-5; D call uncertain. Germline assignment: CDR1 SGHKS and CDR2 YYEKEE (reference sequence). V was trimmed by 4 bases and J by 8 bases, leaving 15 bases between them. The CDR3 contains 13 residues. CDR3 in amino acids: CASSLTADAGYTF. The CDR3 DNA reads TGTGCCAGCAGCCTAACGGCTGACGCCGGCTACACCTTC.

The chain is built from TRBV5-1 and TRBJ1-2; 7 nucleotides match TRBD1. The ends lost 2 bases at V and 2 bases at J; junction bases unmatched: 9. The CDR3 runs to 16 residues. The V gene's germline CDR1 is SGHRS and CDR2 YFSETQ. CDR3 sequence reads: CASSFVGGGGNYGYTF. In DNA form, the CDR3 reads TGCGCCAGCAGCTTTGTAGGTGGAGGGGGCAACTATGGCTACACCTTC.

V gene TRBV12-3 or TRBV12-4 combines with J gene TRBJ1-5; 7 bases are shared with TRBD1. Trimming took 6 bases from V and 5 from J; bases not matched to a gene: 1. The CDR3 runs 12 residues. CDR3 nucleotide sequence: TGTGCCAGCAGGGGGACAGATCAGCCCCAGCATTTT. Its translation is CASRGTDQPQHF.